The 25 T cell receptor beta chains below were found in one sample sequenced in a study of vaccination effects on CD4 cells after COVID-19. Using immunoSEQ multiplex PCR, the repertoire was profiled, and TCRdb retains in-frame clones only, with some absent. Among approximately 70,000 clones listed, around 70% were seen once. Before any sequencing was done, the ViraFEST assay used viral peptide pools to expand antigen-specific CD4+ T cells. Investigators separated out CD4+ T cells once around 10 days of culture had passed. A PCR test confirmed that the person had SARS-CoV-2 infection between March and December 2020. The antigens for these receptors are not known. The sequencing used CD4+ T cells from PBMCs cultured with HIV peptides, collected before COVID-19 vaccination. Subset indicated: HIV-1 Nef peptide pool negative control/reference culture. The receptors originated from a human donor who had a prior SARS-CoV-2 infection.

In this sample, this clone turned up a few times. This rearrangement joins TRBV6-1 to TRBJ2-1, with 11 bases matching TRBD2. The CDR3 totals 15 residues. V gave up 6 bases and J gave up 3 bases; unmatched junction bases: 4. CDR1 is MNHNS and CDR2 is SASEGT in the germline V gene. The CDR3 DNA reads as TGTGCCAGCAGACTAGCGGGAGTGATCTACAATGAGCAGTTCTTC. This codes for CASRLAGVIYNEQFF.

The sample holds one count of this clone. The V call is TRBV4-1, the J call TRBJ1-2; D perhaps matches TRBD1 (5 bases). Trimming cost V 5 bases and J 3 bases, with 16 bases left between them. Germline V gene lookup returns CDR1 MGHRA and CDR2 YSYEKL. The CDR3 runs 15 residues. CDR3 amino acids: CASSSGRDSYYGYTF. The CDR3 region has the DNA TGCGCCAGCAGCAGCGGCCGGGACTCCTACTATGGCTACACCTTC.

J is TRBJ2-3 and V is TRBV7-2; D perhaps matches TRBD2 (5 bases). Germline CDR1 is SGHTA and CDR2 is FQGNSA. This CDR3 is 14 amino acids long. V lost 2 bases, J lost 5 bases, and 11 bases lay in between. CDR3 sequence reads: CASSLFYREDTQYF. CDR3 nucleotide sequence: TGTGCCAGCAGCTTATTTTACCGGGAAGATACGCAGTATTTT.

The chain recombines TRBV19 with TRBJ1-2; D not resolved. Trimming removed 3 bases from V and 7 bases from J, with 15 bases in between. Germline assignment: CDR1 LNHDA and CDR2 SQIVND (reference sequence). CDR3 size: 14 residues. CDR3 DNA sequence: TGTGCCAGTAGTATGAGGACTCTAAGAGGTGGCTACACCTTC. Translating it yields CASSMRTLRGGYTF.

J is TRBJ1-2 and V is TRBV14; 10 positions agree with TRBD1. The V gene end was trimmed by 4 bases and the J gene end by 4 bases; junction bases not matched to a gene: 6. CDR3 length: 15 amino acids. Per germline, CDR1 SGHDN and CDR2 FVKESK. CDR3 nucleotide sequence: TGTGCCAGCAGCCGAGACAGGGGGCGCGTCTATGGCTACACCTTC. This codes for CASSRDRGRVYGYTF.

The rearrangement uses TRBV5-1 and TRBJ2-5; unclear D gene. The CDR3 is made up of 12 amino acids. Germline V gives CDR1 SGHRS, CDR2 YFSETQ. V lost 0 bases and J 5 bases, leaving 5 bases between the germline ends. The CDR3 bases are TGCGCCAGCAGCTTGGTGGGTGAGACCCAGTACTTC. This gives the protein CASSLVGETQYF.

CDR3 bases: TGCGCCAGCAGCGTGGGACTAGCCGAAAGCTCCTACAATGAGCAGTTCTTC. Protein sequence: CASSVGLAESSYNEQFF. The chain is built from TRBV5-1 and TRBJ2-1, with 9 bases matching TRBD2. The V segment lost 4 bases and the J segment 0 bases; nucleotides outside the gene matches: 8. Germline loops: CDR1 SGHRS, CDR2 YFSETQ. The CDR3 is 17 residues long.

The chain carries TRBV27 and TRBJ2-7; 8 bases match TRBD1. The germline gives CDR1 MNHEY, CDR2 SMNVEV (reference sequence). The V and J ends lost 6 bases and 1 base, in that order; junction bases with no gene match: 2. The CDR3 contains 13 residues. In DNA form, the CDR3 reads TGTGCCAGCAGGGGACAGGCTTCCTACGAGCAGTACTTC. Residues: CASRGQASYEQYF.

This clone was seen only a few times. The chain employs TRBV2 and TRBJ1-1; D gene ambiguous. Germline V gene sequence: CDR1 SNHLY, CDR2 FYNNEI. Deletions cut 6 bases from V and 3 bases from J, with 11 bases between. This CDR3 has 13 amino acids. CDR3 amino acids: CASSSARYTEAFF. The CDR3, as DNA: TGTGCCAGCAGCTCGGCTCGGTACACTGAAGCTTTCTTT.

The rearrangement joins TRBV9 to TRBJ2-1; tentative D call: TRBD1 (5 bases). Germline CDR1 SGDLS, CDR2 YYNGEE. The CDR3 sequence is 15 residues long. V lost 3 bases to trimming and J lost 5 bases, with 15 bases between them. The CDR3 bases are TGTGCCAGCAGCGCAGGGAACGTGGGGAACAATGAGCAGTTCTTC. This codes for CASSAGNVGNNEQFF.

The chain employs TRBV5-6 and TRBJ2-2; D remains unclear. CDR3 length: 15 residues. Trimming took off 0 bases at V and 3 bases at J, with 9 bases between the two ends. Germline values: CDR1 SGHDT, CDR2 YYEEEE. The CDR3 here is CASSLERAHTGELFF. The CDR3 DNA sequence: TGTGCCAGCAGCTTGGAAAGGGCCCACACCGGGGAGCTGTTTTTT.

The chain is built from TRBV7-3 and TRBJ2-3; D may be TRBD2 (7 bases). The CDR3 runs 15 residues. The germline V and J ends were trimmed by 3 bases and 5 bases, with 15 bases remaining between them. The V gene's germline CDR1 is SGHTA and CDR2 FQGTGA. CDR3 nucleotides: TGTGCCAGCAGCTTTTGGGGGGGGCCCGGAGATACGCAGTATTTT. It translates to CASSFWGGPGDTQYF.

The V and J genes are TRBV30 and TRBJ2-5; 8 positions match TRBD2. There are 13 residues in the CDR3. The germline gives CDR1 GTSNPN, CDR2 SVGIG (reference sequence). V was pared by 7 bases and J by 2 bases, with 6 bases of the junction left unmatched. CDR3 sequence: CASVAGKQETQYF. CDR3 DNA: TGTGCCTCAGTAGCGGGGAAGCAAGAGACCCAGTACTTC. The full variable domain, with the rest looked up from reference TRBV30 and TRBJ2-5, is SQTIHQWPATLVQPVGSPLSLECTVEGTSNPNLYWYRQAAGRGLQLLFYSVGIGQISSEVPQNLSASRPQDRQFILSSKKLLLSDSGFYLCASVAGKQETQYFGPGTRLLVL.

The table lists this clone with a count of one. The rearrangement joins TRBV5-5 to TRBJ2-5, with 7 nucleotides matching TRBD1. Trimming removed 0 bases from V and 5 bases from J; junction bases left unmatched: 4. This CDR3 spans 14 amino acids. CDR1 SGHKS and CDR2 YYEKEE come from the germline V gene (reference sequence). The CDR3 bases are TGTGCCAGCAGCTTGGTAGAGGGGGCGGAGACCCAGTACTTC. Translating gives CASSLVEGAETQYF. The full variable domain, rest sourced from reference TRBV5-5 and TRBJ2-5, is DAGVTQSPTHLIKTRGQQVTLRCSPISGHKSVSWYQQVLGQGPQFIFQYYEKEERGRGNFPDRFSARQFPNYSSELNVNALLLGDSALYLCASSLVEGAETQYFGPGTRLLVL.

The chain couples TRBV2 to TRBJ1-1, with D possibly being TRBD1 (5 bases). This CDR3 contains 15 residues. V was trimmed by 6 bases and J by 6 bases, leaving 20 bases between them. Germline CDR1 is SNHLY and CDR2 is FYNNEI. CDR3 nucleotides: TGTGCCAGCAGAAACGCCCAGGGCCCCAACGCTGAAGCTTTCTTT. It yields the protein CASRNAQGPNAEAFF.

This clone was detected once. CDR3 coding DNA: TGTGCCAGCTCACTGGAGACTAGCTCCTACGAGCAGTACTTC. This gives the protein CASSLETSSYEQYF. This chain connects TRBV18 to TRBJ2-7; D is possibly TRBD2 (6 bases). V lost 4 bases and J lost 0, with 10 bases in between. Germline V lookup: CDR1 KGHSH, CDR2 LQKENI. CDR3 size: 14 residues.

V and J are TRBV7-3 and TRBJ2-3, with D tentatively TRBD2 (5 bases). Germline lookup yields CDR1 SGHTA and CDR2 FQGTGA. V shed 4 bases and J shed 2 bases, with 7 bases lying between them. The CDR3 is made up of 13 amino acids. The CDR3 loop reads CASSSGNTDTQYF. The CDR3 coding sequence is TGTGCCAGCAGCTCGGGAAACACAGATACGCAGTATTTT.

This chain connects TRBV5-1 to TRBJ2-1; possibly TRBD2 for D (6 bases). The CDR3 loop spans 16 amino acids. V was trimmed by 4 bases and J by 0 bases, leaving 14 bases between them. Germline V lookup: CDR1 SGHRS, CDR2 YFSETQ. CDR3 sequence: CASSKDPTSSYNEQFF. The CDR3 DNA is TGCGCCAGCAGCAAGGATCCGACTAGCTCCTACAATGAGCAGTTCTTC.

This clone was counted between two and nine times. This rearrangement joins TRBV2 to TRBJ2-5; TRBD2 matches at 7 bases. This CDR3 has 14 amino acids. V lost 4 bases, J lost 5 bases, and 7 bases stayed unmatched. CDR1 is SNHLY and CDR2 is FYNNEI in the germline V gene. The CDR3 loop reads CASSVVAGGETQYF. Written as DNA, the CDR3 is TGTGCCAGCAGTGTAGTAGCGGGTGGGGAGACCCAGTACTTC.

V gene TRBV19 combines with J gene TRBJ1-2; 9 bases align to TRBD1. The CDR3 runs 15 residues. After removal of 7 bases from V and 4 bases from J, the junction contained 10 bases not matched to a gene. In germline, CDR1 is LNHDA, CDR2 SQIVND (reference sequence). CDR3 sequence reads: CASMGWDRVLYGYTF. The CDR3 DNA follows: TGTGCCAGTATGGGCTGGGACAGGGTCCTCTATGGCTACACCTTC.

The table lists this clone with a few counts. The rearrangement links TRBV5-1 to TRBJ1-2, with D tentatively TRBD1 (5 bases). The CDR3 covers 12 residues. Germline assignment: CDR1 SGHRS and CDR2 YFSETQ. Trimming took off 2 bases at V and 4 bases at J, with 6 bases between the two ends. Written as DNA, the CDR3 is TGCGCCAGCAGCTTCGACAGCTATGGCTACACCTTC. Encoded protein: CASSFDSYGYTF.

This chain links TRBV4-1 with TRBJ1-5; D unresolved. Trimming took off 3 bases at V and 0 bases at J, with 9 bases between the two ends. Germline CDR1 is MGHRA and CDR2 is YSYEKL. CDR3 length: 15 residues. The CDR3 region is CASSQRHFSNQPQHF. DNA of the CDR3: TGCGCCAGCAGCCAGAGACACTTTAGCAATCAGCCCCAGCATTTT.

This clone appeared a single time. Here the CDR3 reads CASSYIPSHATYEQYF. CDR3 DNA: TGTGCCAGCAGTTACATTCCTAGCCATGCCACCTACGAGCAGTACTTC. This sequence joins TRBV6-2 or TRBV6-3 and TRBJ2-7; D might be TRBD2 (5 bases). CDR1 and CDR2 (germline): MNHEY, SVGEGT. The CDR3 runs 16 residues. With 2 bases removed from V and 2 bases from J, the gap between germline ends came to 16 bases.

This chain connects TRBV7-9 to TRBJ1-1; D perhaps matches TRBD1 (5 bases). The CDR3 is made up of 11 amino acids. CDR1 and CDR2 (germline): SEHNR, FQNEAQ (reference sequence). Trimming shortened V by 5 bases and J by 10 bases, and 11 bases separated the two germline ends. The CDR3 here is CASSPGERAFF. In DNA form, the CDR3 reads TGTGCCAGCAGCCCGGGGGAGCGAGCTTTCTTT.

This chain connects TRBV19 to TRBJ1-5, with D perhaps matching TRBD1 (5 bases). V lost 3 bases, J lost 6 bases, and 12 bases lay in between. CDR1 and CDR2 (germline): LNHDA, SQIVND (reference sequence). The CDR3 runs to 14 residues. CDR3 in amino acids: CASSIWGVGQPQHF. The CDR3 DNA reads TGTGCCAGTAGTATTTGGGGGGTTGGTCAGCCCCAGCATTTT.